The 32 T cell receptor beta chains below come from one sample, sequenced in a study of T cell repertoires in cytomegalovirus infection. In TCRdb, the reads were re-called with MiXCR into one record per CDR3 protein. The sample contains about 180,000 distinct CDR3 sequences, under 15% of which appear only once. The material sequenced was PBMCs. The source is a human donor in good health (CMV status not recorded). Some clones in this sample may be carry-over from other donors' samples.

In this sample, this clonotype turned up a few times. This rearrangement joins TRBV20-1 to TRBJ2-7; D possibly corresponds to TRBD2 (5 bases). With 6 bases removed from V and 6 bases from J, the gap between germline ends came to 15 bases. CDR1 is DFQATT and CDR2 is SNEGSKA in the germline V gene (reference sequence). This CDR3 spans 12 amino acids. CDR3 loop: CSAPPERSEQYF. The CDR3 DNA is TGCAGTGCCCCTCCAGAGCGGAGCGAGCAGTACTTC.

The chain recombines TRBV12-5 with TRBJ2-5; D uncertain. The CDR3 runs to 12 residues. The germline CDR1 and CDR2 sequences are LGHNT and FRNRAP. V gave up 4 bases and J gave up 4 bases, with 7 bases separating them. CDR3 loop: CASGSGGETQYF. Written as DNA, the CDR3 is TGTGCTAGTGGTTCCGGCGGAGAGACCCAGTACTTC.

This clonotype was detected once. The chain combines TRBV29-1 with TRBJ1-2; D is unresolved. Per the germline V gene, CDR1 is SQVTM and CDR2 is ANQGSEA. The CDR3 length is 11 residues. V shed 5 bases and J shed 1 base, with 5 bases lying between them. This CDR3 is CSVPGNYGYTF. The CDR3 DNA reads as TGCAGCGTTCCGGGTAACTATGGCTACACCTTC.

The V gene is TRBV29-1, the J gene TRBJ2-7; 13 positions agree with TRBD2. CDR1 is SQVTM, CDR2 ANQGSEA, per germline. Trimming at V came to 7 bases and at J to 5 bases, leaving 5 bases not matched to a gene. This CDR3 has 13 amino acids. The DNA for the CDR3 is TGCAGCGCTTGGACTAGCGGGAGTAACGAGCAGTACTTC. Encoded protein: CSAWTSGSNEQYF.

This clonotype was observed at least ten times. The chain has TRBV12-3 or TRBV12-4 and TRBJ1-5, with D tentatively TRBD1 (5 bases). The length of the CDR3 is 16 residues. Between the trimmed V and J ends, which lost 1 base and 2 bases, there was a span of 12 bases. CDR3 region: CASSLETGAGNQPQHF. CDR3 in DNA: TGTGCCAGCAGTTTAGAGACCGGGGCCGGCAATCAGCCCCAGCATTTT.

In the case of this clonotype: A read error may explain this, as a much larger clone is one base away. The V and J genes are TRBV12-3 or TRBV12-4 and TRBJ1-1; no reliable D call. The CDR3 sequence is 14 residues long. The germline V and J ends were trimmed by 7 bases and 5 bases, with 17 bases remaining between them. The CDR3 is CASTKRATRTEAFF. As DNA, the CDR3 is TGTGCCAGCACTAAAAGGGCCACCCGGACTGAAGCTTTCTTT.

The chain uses TRBV28 and TRBJ2-7; 10 nucleotides line up with TRBD1. The J segment lost 0 bases and the V segment lost 6 bases, leaving 2 bases of the junction unmatched. This CDR3 is built from 14 residues. CDR1 MDHEN and CDR2 SYDVKM come from the germline V gene. The CDR3 sequence is CASSDRGLSYEQYF. CDR3 in DNA: TGTGCCAGCAGCGACAGGGGGCTCTCCTACGAGCAGTACTTC.

This clonotype was recorded at least ten times. This rearrangement joins TRBV12-3 or TRBV12-4 to TRBJ2-7, with D unclear. The V end lost 4 bases, the J end lost 0 bases, and 7 bases lay between the germline ends. The CDR3 extends over 13 amino acids. CDR3 sequence: CASSSGVSYEQYF. The CDR3 nucleotides read TGTGCCAGCAGTTCCGGAGTCTCCTACGAGCAGTACTTC.

This sequence joins TRBV5-1 and TRBJ2-2; D call uncertain. The CDR3 runs to 17 residues. Germline V gene lookup returns CDR1 SGHRS and CDR2 YFSETQ. Trimming took off 1 base at V and 1 base at J, with 14 bases between the two ends. The CDR3 is CASSLKRGRQNTGELFF. In DNA form, the CDR3 reads TGCGCCAGCAGCTTGAAGAGAGGACGGCAGAACACCGGGGAGCTGTTTTTT.

This clonotype was found many times. The V gene is TRBV11-1, the J gene TRBJ2-1; 8 bases are shared with TRBD1. The CDR3 has 14 amino acids. The V and J ends lost 5 bases and 6 bases, in that order; junction bases with no gene match: 6. CDR1 is SGHAT and CDR2 is FQDESV in the germline V gene (reference sequence). The CDR3 sequence is CASSRRDRFNEQFF. CDR3 bases: TGTGCCAGCAGCCGCCGGGACAGGTTCAATGAGCAGTTCTTC.

This clonotype was counted at least ten times. The chain uses TRBV7-2 and TRBJ2-1, with D possibly being TRBD2 (5 bases). The V and J ends lost 1 base and 12 bases respectively, with 13 bases between them. Germline CDR1 SGHTA, CDR2 FQGNSA. The CDR3 extends over 13 amino acids. CDR3 DNA: TGTGCCAGCAGCTTAGTTGAAGGGAGCGGGCAGTTCTTC. Translated: CASSLVEGSGQFF.

About this clonotype itself: Since a much larger clone is just one base distant, this may be a read error. Here the CDR3 omits its conserved ending phenylalanine or tryptophan, so a read error is the likely source. The V gene is TRBV12-3 or TRBV12-4, the J gene TRBJ1-1; the D is unclear. CDR3 length: 12 residues. The V end was cut by 6 bases, the J end by 6 bases, with 11 bases between. The CDR3 nucleotides read TGTGCCAGCAGCCCGGACGGGGCTGAAGCTTTCTTG. This translates into CASSPDGAEAFL.

The sample holds many counts of this clonotype. The V call is TRBV7-9, the J call TRBJ1-1; D not resolved. CDR3 length: 15 amino acids. Trimming removed 5 bases at V and 7 bases at J, with 20 bases between. Germline V CDR1 and CDR2: SEHNR, FQNEAQ (reference sequence). CDR3: CASSQSTRLSSEAFF. The CDR3 DNA follows: TGTGCCAGCAGCCAATCTACCAGGTTGTCCAGTGAAGCTTTCTTT.

This clonotype showed up many times. The V call is TRBV30, the J call TRBJ1-2, with 8 positions matching TRBD1. J was trimmed by 4 bases and V by 4 bases; bases with no gene match: 11. In germline, CDR1 is GTSNPN, CDR2 SVGIG (reference sequence). The CDR3 is 15 residues long. The CDR3 bases are TGTGCCTGGATGAAGGACAGGGTTGTCGGCTATGGCTACACCTTC. Residues: CAWMKDRVVGYGYTF.

Only a few counts were recorded for this clonotype. The gene calls are TRBV29-1 and TRBJ2-7, with 7 positions matching TRBD1. V lost 6 bases, J lost 3 bases, and 8 bases stayed unmatched. Germline CDR1 SQVTM, CDR2 ANQGSEA. This CDR3 contains 13 residues. DNA for the CDR3: TGCAGCGTGTGGACAGGAACAAGCTACGAGCAGTACTTC. Translating it yields CSVWTGTSYEQYF.

The chain links TRBV2 to TRBJ1-5, with TRBD1 identical over 9 bases. With 4 bases clipped from V and 7 bases from J, the junction kept 8 bases outside the gene matches. Looked up from germline, CDR1 is SNHLY and CDR2 is FYNNEI. The CDR3 has 15 amino acids. This CDR3 reads CASSGDTGGLQPQHF. The CDR3 DNA is TGTGCCAGCAGTGGTGACACAGGGGGCTTACAGCCCCAGCATTTT.

This clonotype was picked up many times. The CDR3 bases are TGTGCCAGCAGCGGGACGGACAGGGTCCAAGAGACCCAGTACTTC. It codes for CASSGTDRVQETQYF. The genes are TRBV7-9 and TRBJ2-5; TRBD1 matches at 8 bases. CDR1 is SEHNR, CDR2 FQNEAQ, per germline (reference sequence). J lost 1 base, V lost 5 bases, and 6 bases had no gene match. CDR3 length: 15 residues.

This clonotype was counted ten times or more. The genes are TRBV7-8 and TRBJ2-5, with a tentative D call TRBD2 (6 bases). Germline V gene lookup returns CDR1 SGHVS and CDR2 FQNEAQ. V was cut by 2 bases and J by 2 bases, with 12 bases left in between. This CDR3 contains 15 residues. The CDR3 region has the DNA TGTGCCAGCAGCTTAAGACGGGAGCGACAAGAGACCCAGTACTTC. Protein: CASSLRRERQETQYF.

This clonotype was recorded at least ten times. The genes are TRBV13 and TRBJ2-2, with D possibly being TRBD1 (5 bases). Germline lookup yields CDR1 PRHDT and CDR2 FYEKMQ (reference sequence). The ends were cut back, 3 bases at V and 6 bases at J, with 8 bases in the middle. This CDR3 has 13 amino acids. The DNA for the CDR3 is TGTGCCAGCAGCTTTCAGGGCGCCGGGGAGCTGTTTTTT. Its protein product is CASSFQGAGELFF.

This clonotype has more than one count but fewer than ten. The rearrangement joins TRBV4-1 to TRBJ1-1, with D unclear. The length of the CDR3 is 14 residues. V was cut by 1 base and J by 6 bases, with 12 bases left in between. From germline, CDR1 is MGHRA and CDR2 YSYEKL. CDR3: CASSQVVRRSEAFF. As DNA, the CDR3 is TGCGCCAGCAGCCAAGTTGTGAGGCGGTCTGAAGCTTTCTTT.

This chain links TRBV29-1 with TRBJ1-5, with 10 nucleotides matching TRBD1. The germline CDR1 and CDR2 sequences are SQVTM and ANQGSEA. The J segment lost 4 bases and the V segment lost 6 bases, leaving 3 bases of the junction unmatched. The CDR3 loop spans 13 amino acids. CDR3 coding DNA: TGCAGCGTAGGGACAGGGGATAATCAGCCCCAGCATTTT. Protein: CSVGTGDNQPQHF.

There are many counts of this clonotype. V is TRBV7-2 and J is TRBJ1-6, with a weak D call TRBD1 (6 bases). V was clipped by 5 bases and J by 9 bases, with 8 bases between them. This CDR3 contains 12 residues. Germline V gene lookup returns CDR1 SGHTA and CDR2 FQGNSA. The CDR3 DNA reads as TGTGCCAGCAGCCGAGGGGGTTCACCCCTCCACTTT. Encoded protein: CASSRGGSPLHF.

This clonotype has a handful of counts. V usage is TRBV24-1 and J usage is TRBJ2-7; D is unclear. In germline, CDR1 is KGHDR, CDR2 SFDVKD. The CDR3 is 12 amino acids. V lost 4 bases and J 10 bases, leaving 13 bases between the germline ends. CDR3 sequence (DNA): TGTGCCACCAGTGAGGAAGGCTCTATCCAGTACTTC. It specifies CATSEEGSIQYF.

This clonotype was detected a few times. The rearrangement joins TRBV27 to TRBJ1-2; the match to TRBD1 covers 7 bases. The CDR3 extends over 14 amino acids. Germline V CDR1 and CDR2: MNHEY, SMNVEV (reference sequence). Germline trimming cut 8 bases from V and 2 bases from J; bases unmatched to any gene: 8. CDR3 sequence (DNA): TGTGCCAGCCGAGAACAGGGGTTGAACTATGGCTACACCTTC. It codes for CASREQGLNYGYTF.

The V call is TRBV28, the J call TRBJ2-7; possibly TRBD1 for D (5 bases). Germline loops: CDR1 MDHEN, CDR2 SYDVKM. The CDR3 totals 17 residues. Trimming shortened V by 4 bases and J by 6 bases, and 25 bases separated the two germline ends. CDR3 in amino acids: CASSSSQTVMRLGEQYF. The CDR3 nucleotides are TGTGCCAGCAGTTCAAGCCAGACAGTAATGAGACTTGGCGAGCAGTACTTC.

This clonotype occurred many times. The genes are TRBV7-9 and TRBJ1-2; D gene unclear. The CDR3 loop spans 14 amino acids. Trimming took 4 bases from V and 2 from J, leaving 11 bases between them. Germline assignment: CDR1 SEHNR and CDR2 FQNEAQ (reference sequence). Here the CDR3 reads CASSSQDGNYGYTF. The CDR3, as DNA: TGTGCCAGCAGCTCCCAGGACGGAAACTATGGCTACACCTTC.

About this clonotype itself: A junction end diverges from the germline sequence, so it may reflect a read error. The V and J genes are TRBV7-7 and TRBJ2-1, with a tentative D call TRBD2 (6 bases). This CDR3 has 15 amino acids. Germline lookup yields CDR1 SSHAT and CDR2 FNYEAQ (reference sequence). CDR3 sequence: CASSPGLLGKDEQFF. The CDR3, as DNA: TGTGCTAGCAGCCCGGGACTCCTAGGGAAAGATGAGCAGTTCTTC.

This clonotype was seen ten or more times. The rearrangement uses TRBV6-6 and TRBJ1-1, with D perhaps TRBD1 (6 bases). Deletions cut 2 bases from V and 1 base from J, with 14 bases between. CDR3 length equals 16 residues. Per the germline V gene, CDR1 is MNHNY and CDR2 is SVGAGI (reference sequence). CDR3 DNA: TGTGCCAGCAGTTACGGGGGTGGGGGCAGGAACACTGAAGCTTTCTTT. This sequence encodes CASSYGGGGRNTEAFF.

This clonotype was detected ten times or more. The rearrangement links TRBV28 to TRBJ2-1; perhaps TRBD2 as D (6 bases). This CDR3 has 17 amino acids. With 7 bases removed from V and 1 base from J, the gap between germline ends came to 20 bases. Germline V lookup: CDR1 MDHEN, CDR2 SYDVKM. The CDR3 DNA follows: TGTGCCAGCACCACAAGTCGGGGGAAGAGTTCCTACAATGAGCAGTTCTTC. Its protein is CASTTSRGKSSYNEQFF. Drawing the rest from reference TRBV28 and TRBJ2-1, the complete variable domain is DVKVTQSSRYLVKRTGEKVFLECVQDMDHENMFWYRQDPGLGLRLIYFSYDVKMKEKGDIPEGYSVSREKKERFSLILESASTNQTSMYLCASTTSRGKSSYNEQFFGPGTRLTVL.

This clonotype has a handful of counts. This chain joins TRBV27 and TRBJ1-4, with 7 bases identical to TRBD1. The trim removed 6 bases at V and 0 bases at J, leaving 13 bases unmatched. The CDR3 has 18 amino acids. Germline CDR1 and CDR2: MNHEY and SMNVEV (reference sequence). The CDR3 region has the DNA TGTGCCAGCAGGGGCCGGGACAGTTTATATGCAACTAATGAAAAACTGTTTTTT. Its protein product is CASRGRDSLYATNEKLFF.

This clonotype showed up many times. The V and J genes are TRBV7-2 and TRBJ2-2; 9 bases agree with TRBD2. Trimming at V came to 2 bases and at J to 8 bases, leaving 0 bases not matched to a gene. There are 13 residues in the CDR3. The germline gives CDR1 SGHTA, CDR2 FQGNSA. The DNA for the CDR3 is TGTGCCAGCAGCTTAACTAGCGGGGGGGAGCTGTTTTTT. This translates into CASSLTSGGELFF.

The V gene is TRBV29-1, the J gene TRBJ2-7, with D unclear. Germline values: CDR1 SQVTM, CDR2 ANQGSEA. Trimming took 7 bases from V and 0 from J, leaving 16 bases between them. The CDR3 consists of 14 residues. In DNA, the CDR3 is TGCAGCGCTAAACCAGATGACGGCTCCTACGAGCAGTACTTC. Protein product: CSAKPDDGSYEQYF.